This entry lists 27 T cell receptor beta chains sequenced from one sample in a study of blood T cell repertoires in COVID-19. Measured with immunoSEQ multiplex PCR; TCRdb has only the in-frame clones, and not every one. Of some 350,000 clones in the sample, approximately 92% were seen once. Source material: PBMCs or T cells enriched from blood (not recorded which). Receptors originate from a man between 18 and 35 years old who had recovered from COVID-19.

CDR3 nucleotide sequence: TGTGCCAGCAGCGTAGGCGGGGGCACCCACGAGCAGTACTTC. Protein product: CASSVGGGTHEQYF. The chain joins TRBV9 to TRBJ2-7; D possibly corresponds to TRBD2 (7 bases). The CDR3 runs to 14 residues. The V end lost 0 bases, the J end lost 5 bases, and 12 bases lay between the germline ends. Germline CDR1 and CDR2: SGDLS and YYNGEE.

The table lists this clone with a few counts. V gene TRBV9 combines with J gene TRBJ1-2, with D unclear. CDR3 size: 16 residues. Trimming pared 0 bases from V and 5 bases from J, leaving 17 bases between. Germline CDR1 and CDR2: SGDLS and YYNGEE. The CDR3 DNA reads as TGTGCCAGCAGCGTAGATGCCGGGAAGAAGGGATATGGCTACACCTTC. This translates into CASSVDAGKKGYGYTF.

V and J are TRBV27 and TRBJ1-5; 8 positions agree with TRBD1. Germline lookup yields CDR1 MNHEY and CDR2 SMNVEV (reference sequence). Trimming removed 2 bases from V and 4 bases from J; junction bases left unmatched: 7. This CDR3 comprises 16 residues. Here the CDR3 reads CASSLGSGGANQPQHF. CDR3 nucleotide sequence: TGTGCCAGCAGTTTAGGGTCAGGGGGCGCGAATCAGCCCCAGCATTTT.

This clone was counted once. This chain joins TRBV28 and TRBJ2-5; weak D call: TRBD1 (5 bases). Germline values: CDR1 MDHEN, CDR2 SYDVKM. Deletions cut 2 bases from V and 3 bases from J, with 13 bases between. The CDR3 sequence is 15 residues long. As DNA, the CDR3 is TGTGCCAGCAGTTTACCCCTAACGACAGAAGAGACCCAGTACTTC. Translating it yields CASSLPLTTEETQYF.

This clone is a singleton in its sample. The rearrangement uses TRBV7-2 and TRBJ1-3; possibly TRBD1 for D (5 bases). The germline gives CDR1 SGHTA, CDR2 FQGNSA. This CDR3 spans 17 amino acids. Deletions cut 1 base from V and 1 base from J, with 14 bases between. The CDR3 sequence: CASSLVEGGGSGNTIYF. In nucleotides, the CDR3 is TGTGCCAGCAGCTTAGTCGAAGGCGGGGGATCTGGAAACACCATATATTTT.

This rearrangement joins TRBV28 to TRBJ1-2; 8 nucleotides align to TRBD1. Per the germline V gene, CDR1 is MDHEN and CDR2 is SYDVKM. V dropped 6 bases and J dropped 5; count of bases not matched to a gene: 11. The CDR3 loop spans 15 amino acids. CDR3 sequence reads: CASSPEPQGAYGYTF. Written as DNA, the CDR3 is TGTGCCAGCAGCCCCGAGCCGCAGGGGGCGTATGGCTACACCTTC.

Of note for this clone: Other DNA sequences in the sample encode the same CDR3. The genes are TRBV5-6 and TRBJ2-7; D unresolved. Between the trimmed V and J ends, which lost 1 base and 3 bases, there was a span of 5 bases. The CDR3 sequence is 12 residues long. Germline values: CDR1 SGHDT, CDR2 YYEEEE. CDR3 bases: TGTGCCAGCAGCTTGACAGACTACGAGCAGTACTTC. The encoded protein is CASSLTDYEQYF.

The chain's CDR3 is CASNRKDYSGNTIYF. The CDR3 DNA follows: TGCGCCAGCAATAGAAAAGACTACTCTGGAAACACCATATATTTT. This chain links TRBV10-1 with TRBJ1-3; D is undetermined. The CDR3 runs 15 residues. Germline loops: CDR1 WNHNN, CDR2 SYGVQD (reference sequence). Between the trimmed V and J ends, which lost 7 bases and 0 bases, there was a span of 13 bases.

In its sample, this clone was seen a few times. The CDR3 sequence: CASSVADRGYEQYF. CDR3 sequence (DNA): TGTGCCAGCAGCGTCGCCGACAGGGGCTACGAGCAGTACTTC. The V gene is TRBV5-4, the J gene TRBJ2-7; 8 nucleotides match TRBD1. This CDR3 region has 14 residues. Germline V lookup: CDR1 SGHNT, CDR2 YYREEE (reference sequence). With V trimmed by 4 bases and J by 3 bases, 6 bases remained unmatched.

The chain is built from TRBV12-3 or TRBV12-4 and TRBJ2-3, with unresolved D. The CDR3 contains 11 residues. V shed 10 bases and J shed 6 bases, with 11 bases lying between them. The DNA for the CDR3 is TGTGCCACTTCTAACTTCGATACGCAGTATTTT. This translates into CATSNFDTQYF.

This clone was counted a few times. The chain couples TRBV20-1 to TRBJ2-3; 11 positions match TRBD1. Germline V gene sequence: CDR1 DFQATT, CDR2 SNEGSKA (reference sequence). Germline trimming cut 3 bases from V and 3 bases from J; bases unmatched to any gene: 5. The CDR3 has 15 residues. The CDR3 coding sequence is TGCAGTGCTAGTGGGACAGGGGGTGCGACAGATACGCAGTATTTT. This codes for CSASGTGGATDTQYF.

This clone was seen only once. J is TRBJ2-7 and V is TRBV11-2; the D gene is possibly TRBD1 (5 bases). Germline V CDR1 and CDR2: SGHAT, FQNNGV. CDR3 length: 13 residues. The V end lost 4 bases, the J end lost 0 bases, and 7 bases lay between the germline ends. The CDR3 DNA follows: TGTGCCAGCAGCTGGGGCGGCTCCTACGAGCAGTACTTC. It specifies CASSWGGSYEQYF.

The genes are TRBV5-1 and TRBJ2-1; TRBD2 matches 14 bases. The germline CDR1 and CDR2 sequences are SGHRS and YFSETQ. The length of the CDR3 is 17 residues. Germline trimming cut 5 bases from V and 7 bases from J; bases unmatched to any gene: 11. The CDR3: CASSPGLAGGNRNEQFF. The CDR3 DNA follows: TGCGCCAGCAGTCCAGGACTAGCGGGAGGCAATAGGAATGAGCAGTTCTTC.

The CDR3 loop reads CASSPAIGNTIYF. The CDR3 bases are TGTGCCAGCAGTCCCGCGATTGGAAACACCATATATTTT. This rearrangement joins TRBV12-3 or TRBV12-4 to TRBJ1-3, with D unresolved. The CDR3 extends over 13 amino acids. The V end was cut by 5 bases, the J end by 3 bases, with 8 bases between.

The chain is built from TRBV25-1 and TRBJ2-1; 11 bases match TRBD1. V lost 8 bases, J lost 8 bases, and 5 bases stayed unmatched. Germline CDR1 and CDR2: MGHDK and SYGVNS. CDR3 length: 13 residues. CDR3 bases: TGTGCCAGCGTCGGACAGGGGGCATATGAGCAGTTCTTC. It yields the protein CASVGQGAYEQFF.

The J gene is TRBJ2-1, the V gene TRBV27; tentative D call: TRBD2 (5 bases). Germline lookup yields CDR1 MNHEY and CDR2 SMNVEV (reference sequence). CDR3 length: 17 residues. Trimming shortened V by 2 bases and J by 10 bases, and 24 bases separated the two germline ends. This CDR3 is CASSLERTQRAMAEQFF. CDR3 bases: TGTGCCAGCAGTTTAGAGAGGACTCAAAGGGCCATGGCGGAGCAGTTCTTC.

This sequence joins TRBV18 and TRBJ2-1; D is possibly TRBD1 (5 bases). CDR1 and CDR2 from the germline V gene are KGHSH and LQKENI. The CDR3 runs 15 residues. V lost 3 bases, J lost 0 bases, and 9 bases lay in between. In DNA form, the CDR3 reads TGTGCCAGCTCACCGGGGCAGAACTCCTACAATGAGCAGTTCTTC. This encodes CASSPGQNSYNEQFF.

The chain has TRBV5-4 and TRBJ1-4, with TRBD1 identical over 8 bases. The V gene end was trimmed by 4 bases and the J gene end by 4 bases; junction bases not matched to a gene: 12. Germline V gene data show CDR1 as SGHNT and CDR2 as YYREEE (reference sequence). The CDR3 spans 17 residues. The CDR3 nucleotides read TGTGCCAGCAGCGGCGACAGGGGACGCCGCGGTAATGAAAAACTGTTTTTT. This translates into CASSGDRGRRGNEKLFF.

The rearrangement uses TRBV7-9 and TRBJ2-7, with D tentatively TRBD1 (5 bases). The CDR3 covers 14 residues. CDR1 and CDR2 from the germline V gene are SEHNR and FQNEAQ (reference sequence). The V and J ends lost 5 bases and 4 bases respectively, with 15 bases between them. The DNA of the CDR3 is TGTGCCAGCAGCCGCACGACAGCCCCTTACGAGCAGTACTTC. Translating it yields CASSRTTAPYEQYF.

The V call is TRBV9, the J call TRBJ2-3; 9 bases align to TRBD2. Germline CDR1 reads SGDLS; CDR2 reads YYNGEE. The CDR3 has 15 amino acids. J was trimmed by 2 bases and V by 4 bases; bases with no gene match: 5. CDR3 sequence (DNA): TGTGCCAGCAGCCCATCTAGCGGGGACACAGATACGCAGTATTTT. Translated: CASSPSSGDTDTQYF.

The V gene is TRBV3-1 (or the pseudogene TRBV3-2), the J gene TRBJ1-2; TRBD1 might be the D (6 bases). CDR3 length: 16 amino acids. V lost 0 bases and J lost 1, with 12 bases in between. Per the germline V gene, CDR1 is LGHDT and CDR2 is YNNKEL (reference sequence). The CDR3 here is CASSQEGAVVNYGYTF. Written as DNA, the CDR3 is TGTGCCAGCAGCCAAGAGGGGGCCGTGGTTAACTATGGCTACACCTTC.

The chain couples TRBV30 to TRBJ2-5; 13 positions agree with TRBD2. Germline V lookup: CDR1 GTSNPN, CDR2 SVGIG (reference sequence). Unmatched junction bases numbered 3, after V lost 0 bases and J lost 2 bases. This CDR3 contains 16 residues. The CDR3 nucleotides read TGTGCCTGGAGTGTAGGGGGACTAGCGGGGCAAGAGACCCAGTACTTC. Protein product: CAWSVGGLAGQETQYF.

This CDR3 is CASSSGAGQPQHF. In nucleotides, the CDR3 is TGTGCCAGCAGCTCCGGAGCGGGGCAGCCCCAGCATTTT. The rearrangement uses TRBV7-2 and TRBJ1-5; D is unclear. The CDR3 covers 13 residues. The germline gives CDR1 SGHTA, CDR2 FQGNSA. The V gene lost 4 bases and the J gene lost 7 bases, with 11 bases spanning the gap.

The V gene is TRBV29-1, the J gene TRBJ2-7; TRBD1 aligns across 8 bases. The V gene end was trimmed by 6 bases and the J gene end by 2 bases; junction bases not matched to a gene: 9. There are 14 residues in the CDR3. CDR1 is SQVTM and CDR2 is ANQGSEA in the germline V gene. The CDR3: CSVSPQGVPYEQYF. The DNA of the CDR3 is TGCAGCGTCAGTCCACAGGGGGTCCCCTACGAGCAGTACTTC.

This clone was detected once. The chain joins TRBV7-3 to TRBJ2-1; 12 nucleotides match TRBD2. The germline CDR1 and CDR2 sequences are SGHTA and FQGTGA. The CDR3 sequence is 16 residues long. Trimming removed 5 bases from V and 7 bases from J; junction bases left unmatched: 9. The CDR3 spells CASSLQGLAGGNEQFF. The CDR3 nucleotides are TGTGCCAGCAGCCTCCAGGGGCTAGCGGGGGGGAATGAGCAGTTCTTC.

V is TRBV24-1 and J is TRBJ1-3, with TRBD1 matching over 8 bases. From germline, CDR1 is KGHDR and CDR2 SFDVKD. The CDR3 contains 20 residues. The junction had 15 bases not matched to a gene; V was cut back by 2 bases and J by 1 base. CDR3 in amino acids: CATSDSQGGTGRQSGNTIYF. CDR3 sequence (DNA): TGTGCCACCAGTGATTCTCAAGGGGGGACAGGTCGCCAGTCTGGAAACACCATATATTTT.

The chain links TRBV28 to TRBJ2-3; perhaps TRBD2 as D (5 bases). The CDR3 is 12 amino acids. Per germline, CDR1 MDHEN and CDR2 SYDVKM. Deletions cut 10 bases from V and 2 bases from J, with 10 bases between. CDR3 bases: TGTGCCACCTCGGAGGTCACAGATACGCAGTATTTT. It specifies CATSEVTDTQYF.